The 7 T cell receptor beta chains reported below all come from one sample, sequenced in a study of T-cell reconstitution after alpha-beta-depleted transplantation in children. Preparation of the TCRbeta library used unique molecular identifiers. TCRdb used MiXCR to reprocess the PCR reads, holding one entry per CDR3 protein. The sample lists some 400,000 distinct CDR3 sequences, roughly 22% seen once, with around 4% in the top ten. The starting material was PBMCs from the stem cell graft donor, obtained from the stem cell graft. Every receptor here comes from a human donor who donated a stem cell graft to a child with acute myeloid leukemia.

The chain carries TRBV6-1 and TRBJ2-3; D remains ambiguous. Trimming cost V 5 bases and J 2 bases, with 11 bases left between them. Germline values: CDR1 MNHNS, CDR2 SASEGT. The CDR3 consists of 14 residues. The CDR3 here is CASSPRDFTDTQYF. Here the CDR3 DNA reads TGTGCCAGCAGTCCCCGCGACTTCACAGATACGCAGTATTTT.

This rearrangement joins TRBV7-9 to TRBJ2-2, with 11 bases lining up with TRBD2. The CDR3 has 16 residues. Germline V gene data show CDR1 as SEHNR and CDR2 as FQNEAQ (reference sequence). The ends lost 4 bases at V and 1 base at J; junction bases unmatched: 2. CDR3 sequence reads: CASSSGTSGNTGELFF. The CDR3, as DNA: TGTGCCAGCAGCTCCGGGACTAGCGGGAACACCGGGGAGCTGTTTTTT.

V is TRBV2 and J is TRBJ2-1, with TRBD2 matching 9 bases. V was pared by 7 bases and J by 3 bases, with 10 bases of the junction left unmatched. The CDR3 totals 16 residues. The germline V gene has CDR1 SNHLY and CDR2 FYNNEI. The CDR3 DNA is TGTGCCAGCATCGGTTCGACTAGCGGCCGCTACAATGAGCAGTTCTTC. Protein product: CASIGSTSGRYNEQFF.

This clonotype has more than one count but fewer than ten. The V call is TRBV4-1, the J call TRBJ2-1, with TRBD1 identical over 7 bases. This CDR3 spans 15 amino acids. The V gene end was trimmed by 4 bases and the J gene end by 5 bases; junction bases not matched to a gene: 8. Germline CDR1 is MGHRA and CDR2 is YSYEKL. CDR3 loop: CASSRTGWGNNEQFF. The CDR3 DNA follows: TGCGCCAGCAGCCGGACAGGCTGGGGAAACAATGAGCAGTTCTTC.

This clonotype occurred a few times. The rearrangement uses TRBV6-1 and TRBJ2-5; 9 bases align to TRBD1. V shed 7 bases, J shed 3 bases, and the junction held 3 bases outside the gene matches. CDR1 is MNHNS, CDR2 SASEGT, per germline. The CDR3 loop spans 13 amino acids. CDR3 DNA: TGTGCCAGCACGGGACAGGGAAAAGAGACCCAGTACTTC. It encodes CASTGQGKETQYF.

The sample holds many counts of this clonotype. The J gene is TRBJ2-1, the V gene TRBV12-3 or TRBV12-4; 12 bases line up with TRBD2. V lost 6 bases and J lost 8; bases outside the gene matches: 11. The CDR3 is made up of 16 amino acids. Here the CDR3 DNA reads TGTGCCAGCAGCGATCGACTAGCGGGAGAGGAGTATGAGCAGTTCTTC. This encodes CASSDRLAGEEYEQFF.

This clonotype occurred a few times. The J gene is TRBJ2-7, the V gene TRBV28; no definite D call. The germline gives CDR1 MDHEN, CDR2 SYDVKM. V was clipped by 8 bases and J by 4 bases, with 18 bases between them. This CDR3 region has 14 residues. CDR3 nucleotides: TGTGCCAGCCTCACCTTAATAACCCGATACGAGCAGTACTTC. As protein: CASLTLITRYEQYF.